The 27 T cell receptor beta chains below come from one sample, sequenced in a study of STAT5B mutations in CD4+ large granular lymphocyte leukemia. Libraries were prepared by immunoSEQ multiplex PCR; TCRdb keeps only in-frame clonotypes and omits some of them. The profile covers 30,000 to 40,000 clones, with 69% appearing a single time and around 2.5% taken by the ten largest. The sequencing sample was made of CD4+ T cells from blood buffy coats. The source is a human donor in good health.

A single count supports this clone. The genes are TRBV28 and TRBJ1-5; perhaps TRBD1 as D (5 bases). Per the germline V gene, CDR1 is MDHEN and CDR2 is SYDVKM. The CDR3 is 16 amino acids. Trimming took 5 bases from V and 3 from J, leaving 17 bases between them. As DNA, the CDR3 is TGTGCCAGCAGTCTACCAAATCGGGGGATCAATCAGCCCCAGCATTTT. Translation: CASSLPNRGINQPQHF.

J is TRBJ2-3 and V is TRBV9; D is undetermined. The germline V gene has CDR1 SGDLS and CDR2 YYNGEE. The CDR3 length is 13 residues. V lost 0 bases and J 6 bases, leaving 8 bases between the germline ends. The CDR3 loop is CASSVAPRDTQYF. The DNA of the CDR3 is TGTGCCAGCAGCGTAGCCCCTAGGGATACGCAGTATTTT.

The V and J genes are TRBV5-5 and TRBJ2-6; D is unresolved. The CDR3 contains 15 residues. CDR1 is SGHKS, CDR2 YYEKEE, per germline (reference sequence). V lost 5 bases, J lost 0 bases, and 9 bases lay in between. For the CDR3, the DNA is TGTGCCAGCAGTGATGGTCACTCTGGGGCCAACGTCCTGACTTTC. Its translation is CASSDGHSGANVLTF. Variable domain in full (rest from reference TRBV5-5 and TRBJ2-6): DAGVTQSPTHLIKTRGQQVTLRCSPISGHKSVSWYQQVLGQGPQFIFQYYEKEERGRGNFPDRFSARQFPNYSSELNVNALLLGDSALYLCASSDGHSGANVLTFGAGSRLTVL.

As DNA, the CDR3 is TGTGCCAGCAGCTTAGCTGCGGCAGGGGGACCAGATACGCAGTATTTT. Protein: CASSLAAAGGPDTQYF. This rearrangement joins TRBV7-2 to TRBJ2-3; 7 nucleotides line up with TRBD1. Losses at the gene ends were 0 bases for V and 4 bases for J; bases not matched to a gene: 7. This CDR3 is 16 amino acids long. Germline V lookup: CDR1 SGHTA, CDR2 FQGNSA.

The chain recombines TRBV5-4 with TRBJ1-1; possibly TRBD1 for D (6 bases). In germline, CDR1 is SGHNT, CDR2 YYREEE (reference sequence). V lost 7 bases and J 2 bases, leaving 15 bases between the germline ends. CDR3 size: 14 residues. CDR3 residues: CASYKGEVNTEAFF. DNA of the CDR3: TGTGCCAGCTACAAGGGGGAGGTCAACACTGAAGCTTTCTTT.

This clone was detected a few times. This chain uses TRBV4-2 with TRBJ1-2; a weak D match, TRBD1 (5 bases). Germline V CDR1 and CDR2: LGHNA, YNFKEQ. V lost 4 bases and J lost 6, with 6 bases in between. The CDR3 extends over 11 amino acids. The CDR3 here is CASSPGNGYTF. The CDR3 nucleotides read TGTGCCAGCAGCCCAGGGAATGGCTACACCTTC.

The chain employs TRBV7-8 and TRBJ1-4; weak D call: TRBD1 (6 bases). This CDR3 comprises 15 residues. Trimming pared 4 bases from V and 0 bases from J, leaving 9 bases between. Germline-derived CDR1 and CDR2 are SGHVS and FQNEAQ. In DNA form, the CDR3 reads TGTGCCAGCAGCTCGTGGACAGCAACTAATGAAAAACTGTTTTTT. Translating it yields CASSSWTATNEKLFF.

The genes are TRBV18 and TRBJ1-1; D is undetermined. V was cut by 5 bases and J by 0 bases, with 13 bases left in between. The CDR3 runs 15 residues. Germline V CDR1 and CDR2: KGHSH, LQKENI. CDR3 in amino acids: CASSALGTLNTEAFF. The CDR3 DNA sequence: TGTGCCAGCTCAGCCTTAGGTACTTTGAACACTGAAGCTTTCTTT. Combining the CDR3 with reference TRBV18 and TRBJ1-1 gives the whole variable domain NAGVMQNPRHLVRRRGQEARLRCSPMKGHSHVYWYRQLPEEGLKFMVYLQKENIIDESGMPKERFSAEFPKEGPSILRIQQVVRGDSAAYFCASSALGTLNTEAFFGQGTRLTVV.

A few counts support this clone. The chain uses TRBV6-1 and TRBJ1-4; 7 positions agree with TRBD1. Germline CDR1 is MNHNS and CDR2 is SASEGT. V trimming: 4 bases; J trimming: 7 bases; junction bases outside the gene matches: 9. This CDR3 has 15 amino acids. The CDR3 sequence: CASSALRGGGEKLFF. DNA for the CDR3: TGTGCCAGCAGTGCCTTAAGAGGGGGCGGTGAAAAACTGTTTTTT.

The chain combines TRBV19 with TRBJ1-1, with a weak D call TRBD1 (5 bases). The germline gives CDR1 LNHDA, CDR2 SQIVND (reference sequence). The CDR3 sequence is 12 residues long. V lost 10 bases and J 1 base, leaving 10 bases between the germline ends. CDR3 coding DNA: TGTGCCACAGGGACGAGGAACACTGAAGCTTTCTTT. This encodes CATGTRNTEAFF.

This clone was observed a few times. This chain links TRBV11-3 with TRBJ2-2, with unresolved D. Trimming pared 1 base from V and 8 bases from J, leaving 14 bases between. The length of the CDR3 is 15 residues. CDR1 is SGHNT and CDR2 is YENEEA in the germline V gene. The CDR3 bases are TGTGCCAGCAGCTTAGCGGTCAGAAAGGTAGGGGAGCTGTTTTTT. Translation gives CASSLAVRKVGELFF.

The chain links TRBV7-2 to TRBJ2-1; TRBD2 agrees at 9 bases. Germline CDR1 and CDR2: SGHTA and FQGNSA. The CDR3 is 16 residues long. Trimming removed 2 bases from V and 6 bases from J; junction bases left unmatched: 8. The CDR3 coding sequence is TGTGCCAGCAGCTTATTTGACGCGGGGGGGCTCAATGAGCAGTTCTTC. Protein product: CASSLFDAGGLNEQFF.

The CDR3 DNA reads TGTGCCAGCAGTCAGGTTAGCAATCAGCCCCAGCATTTT. Translated, it gives CASSQVSNQPQHF. V usage is TRBV28 and J usage is TRBJ1-5; no clear D gene. The length of the CDR3 is 13 residues. The ends were cut back, 5 bases at V and 0 bases at J, with 5 bases in the middle. The germline CDR1 and CDR2 sequences are MDHEN and SYDVKM. Full variable domain (outside the CDR3, taken from reference TRBV28 and TRBJ1-5): DVKVTQSSRYLVKRTGEKVFLECVQDMDHENMFWYRQDPGLGLRLIYFSYDVKMKEKGDIPEGYSVSREKKERFSLILESASTNQTSMYLCASSQVSNQPQHFGDGTRLSIL.

The rearrangement links TRBV10-1 to TRBJ2-1, with D possibly matching TRBD1 (6 bases). V was trimmed by 4 bases and J by 0 bases, leaving 10 bases between them. The V gene's germline CDR1 is WNHNN and CDR2 SYGVQD (reference sequence). This CDR3 comprises 15 residues. The CDR3 loop is CASSGTADSYNEQFF. In DNA, the CDR3 is TGCGCCAGCAGTGGGACAGCCGACTCCTACAATGAGCAGTTCTTC.

The chain links TRBV7-2 to TRBJ2-1, with a tentative D call TRBD2 (6 bases). V lost 7 bases and J lost 5, with 18 bases in between. The CDR3 sequence is 15 residues long. The germline V gene has CDR1 SGHTA and CDR2 FQGNSA. The CDR3 loop is CASTPGGAQNNEQFF. The CDR3 nucleotides are TGTGCCAGCACCCCTGGAGGGGCCCAGAACAATGAGCAGTTCTTC.

The CDR3 sequence is CASTYQGQGNEQFF. As DNA, the CDR3 is TGTGCCAGTACTTATCAGGGACAGGGAAATGAGCAGTTCTTC. J is TRBJ2-1 and V is TRBV19; 9 bases align to TRBD1. The CDR3 covers 14 residues. The V segment lost 7 bases and the J segment 7 bases; nucleotides outside the gene matches: 8. Germline CDR1 reads LNHDA; CDR2 reads SQIVND (reference sequence). Based on the CDR3 plus reference TRBV19 and TRBJ2-1, the full variable domain is DGGITQSPKYLFRKEGQNVTLSCEQNLNHDAMYWYRQDPGQGLRLIYYSQIVNDFQKGDIAEGYSVSREKKESFPLTVTSAQKNPTAFYLCASTYQGQGNEQFFGPGTRLTVL.

The chain links TRBV6-1 to TRBJ2-5; maybe TRBD1 (5 bases). V lost 6 bases and J lost 5, with 19 bases in between. Germline-derived CDR1 and CDR2 are MNHNS and SASEGT. The CDR3 is 15 residues long. The DNA for the CDR3 is TGTGCCAGCAGGGTAACAGGCTTAGGTGTGGAGACCCAGTACTTC. Residues: CASRVTGLGVETQYF.

The chain couples TRBV7-2 to TRBJ2-3; 7 nucleotides line up with TRBD2. Trimming removed 4 bases from V and 0 bases from J; junction bases left unmatched: 10. The CDR3 has 17 amino acids. In germline, CDR1 is SGHTA, CDR2 FQGNSA. CDR3 DNA: TGTGCCAGCAGCTCCCGACTAGCACCGAGGAGCACAGATACGCAGTATTTT. Amino acids: CASSSRLAPRSTDTQYF.

The chain has TRBV9 and TRBJ2-3; 10 bases line up with TRBD2. In germline, CDR1 is SGDLS, CDR2 YYNGEE. V gave up 1 base and J gave up 6 bases; unmatched junction bases: 8. This CDR3 comprises 16 residues. CDR3 sequence reads: CASSVMGLARMDTQYF. CDR3 coding DNA: TGTGCCAGCAGCGTAATGGGACTAGCGCGGATGGATACGCAGTATTTT. Together with reference TRBV9 and TRBJ2-3, the CDR3 gives the full variable domain: DSGVTQTPKHLITATGQRVTLRCSPRSGDLSVYWYQQSLDQGLQFLIQYYNGEERAKGNILERFSAQQFPDLHSELNLSSLELGDSALYFCASSVMGLARMDTQYFGPGTRLTVL.

This clone showed up just a few times. The rearrangement joins TRBV7-9 to TRBJ2-7, with D possibly matching TRBD2 (6 bases). Between the trimmed V and J ends, which lost 5 bases and 2 bases, there was a span of 13 bases. This CDR3 is built from 14 residues. The germline V gene has CDR1 SEHNR and CDR2 FQNEAQ (reference sequence). As DNA, the CDR3 is TGTGCCAGCAGCAACCGGGACTCCCCCTACGAGCAGTACTTC. It encodes CASSNRDSPYEQYF.

This clone occurred once. J is TRBJ1-3 and V is TRBV18; weak D call: TRBD1 (5 bases). The CDR3 has 15 residues. From germline, CDR1 is KGHSH and CDR2 LQKENI. Trimming took 5 bases from V and 0 from J, leaving 11 bases between them. The CDR3 spells CASSYDSRSGNTIYF. CDR3 sequence (DNA): TGTGCCAGCTCATACGACAGTCGCTCTGGAAACACCATATATTTT.

The chain combines TRBV19 with TRBJ1-5; D might be TRBD1 (5 bases). Germline V gives CDR1 LNHDA, CDR2 SQIVND (reference sequence). CDR3 length equals 15 residues. V lost 2 bases, J lost 6 bases, and 14 bases lay in between. The CDR3 loop is CASSITFRAGQPQHF. The CDR3 DNA reads as TGTGCCAGTAGTATAACATTCAGGGCCGGTCAGCCCCAGCATTTT. Based on the CDR3 plus reference TRBV19 and TRBJ1-5, the full variable domain is DGGITQSPKYLFRKEGQNVTLSCEQNLNHDAMYWYRQDPGQGLRLIYYSQIVNDFQKGDIAEGYSVSREKKESFPLTVTSAQKNPTAFYLCASSITFRAGQPQHFGDGTRLSIL.

This clone was observed a few times. This chain connects TRBV7-8 to TRBJ1-6; D call uncertain. The CDR3 runs 15 residues. With 5 bases removed from V and 8 bases from J, the gap between germline ends came to 16 bases. The germline V gene has CDR1 SGHVS and CDR2 FQNEAQ. Written as DNA, the CDR3 is TGTGCCAGCAGCAAAGAAGCCACGGGGTATTCACCCCTCCACTTT. As protein: CASSKEATGYSPLHF.

The rearrangement uses TRBV5-1 and TRBJ1-1, with unresolved D. Between the trimmed V and J ends, which lost 3 bases and 1 base, there was a span of 16 bases. The CDR3 length is 16 residues. Germline assignment: CDR1 SGHRS and CDR2 YFSETQ. CDR3 nucleotide sequence: TGCGCCAGCAGCTCGGACGGAGCCTATAGGAACACTGAAGCTTTCTTT. Encoded protein: CASSSDGAYRNTEAFF.

The count of this clone is one. The chain carries TRBV27 and TRBJ2-7; possibly TRBD2 for D (6 bases). Germline V gives CDR1 MNHEY, CDR2 SMNVEV (reference sequence). V gave up 0 bases and J gave up 3 bases, with 12 bases separating them. The CDR3 is 15 amino acids. The CDR3 coding sequence is TGTGCCAGCAGTTTATCGTACTCGGGACTCTACGAGCAGTACTTC. Translating gives CASSLSYSGLYEQYF.

The V call is TRBV28, the J call TRBJ2-5, with a weak D call TRBD2 (6 bases). The CDR3 totals 14 residues. Germline loops: CDR1 MDHEN, CDR2 SYDVKM. The V gene lost 2 bases and the J gene lost 4 bases, with 11 bases spanning the gap. The chain's CDR3 is CASSLVLARETQYF. CDR3 DNA: TGTGCCAGCAGTTTAGTACTAGCAAGAGAGACCCAGTACTTC.

The chain joins TRBV9 to TRBJ1-3, with a weak D call TRBD1 (5 bases). Germline CDR1 reads SGDLS; CDR2 reads YYNGEE. V was pared by 0 bases and J by 0 bases, with 13 bases between. The length of the CDR3 is 17 residues. The CDR3 nucleotides are TGTGCCAGCAGCGTAGGGCAGGGACCGGCCTCTGGAAACACCATATATTTT. This gives the protein CASSVGQGPASGNTIYF. The full variable domain, with the rest looked up from reference TRBV9 and TRBJ1-3, is DSGVTQTPKHLITATGQRVTLRCSPRSGDLSVYWYQQSLDQGLQFLIQYYNGEERAKGNILERFSAQQFPDLHSELNLSSLELGDSALYFCASSVGQGPASGNTIYFGEGSWLTVV.